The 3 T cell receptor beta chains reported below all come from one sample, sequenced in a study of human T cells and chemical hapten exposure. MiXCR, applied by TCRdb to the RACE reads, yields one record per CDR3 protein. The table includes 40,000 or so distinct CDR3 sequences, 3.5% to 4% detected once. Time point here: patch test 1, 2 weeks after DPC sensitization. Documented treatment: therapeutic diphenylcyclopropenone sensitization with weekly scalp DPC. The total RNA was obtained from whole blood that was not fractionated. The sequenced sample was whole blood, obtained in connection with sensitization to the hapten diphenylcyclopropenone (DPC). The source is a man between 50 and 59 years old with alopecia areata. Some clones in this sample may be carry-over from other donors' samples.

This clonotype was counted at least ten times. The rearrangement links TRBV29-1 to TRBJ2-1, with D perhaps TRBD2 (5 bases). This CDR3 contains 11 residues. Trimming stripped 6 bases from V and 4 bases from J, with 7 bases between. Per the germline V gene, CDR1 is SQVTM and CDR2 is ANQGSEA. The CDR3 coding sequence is TGCAGCGTCGGCGGGTACAATGAGCAGTTCTTC. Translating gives CSVGGYNEQFF.

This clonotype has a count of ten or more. CDR3 DNA: TGTGCCAGCAGCGATGGGTCGTTAAAAGCTTTCTTT. This translates into CASSDGSLKAFF. The V call is TRBV6-1, the J call TRBJ1-1; unclear D gene. This CDR3 has 12 residues. The germline CDR1 and CDR2 sequences are MNHNS and SASEGT. Trimming stripped 6 bases from V and 9 bases from J, with 14 bases between.

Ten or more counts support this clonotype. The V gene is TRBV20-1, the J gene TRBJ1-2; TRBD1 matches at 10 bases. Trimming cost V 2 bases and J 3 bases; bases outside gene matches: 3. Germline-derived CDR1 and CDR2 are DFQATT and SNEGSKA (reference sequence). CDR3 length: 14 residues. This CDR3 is CSARNGQGDYGYTF. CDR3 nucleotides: TGCAGTGCTAGAAACGGACAGGGGGACTATGGCTACACCTTC.